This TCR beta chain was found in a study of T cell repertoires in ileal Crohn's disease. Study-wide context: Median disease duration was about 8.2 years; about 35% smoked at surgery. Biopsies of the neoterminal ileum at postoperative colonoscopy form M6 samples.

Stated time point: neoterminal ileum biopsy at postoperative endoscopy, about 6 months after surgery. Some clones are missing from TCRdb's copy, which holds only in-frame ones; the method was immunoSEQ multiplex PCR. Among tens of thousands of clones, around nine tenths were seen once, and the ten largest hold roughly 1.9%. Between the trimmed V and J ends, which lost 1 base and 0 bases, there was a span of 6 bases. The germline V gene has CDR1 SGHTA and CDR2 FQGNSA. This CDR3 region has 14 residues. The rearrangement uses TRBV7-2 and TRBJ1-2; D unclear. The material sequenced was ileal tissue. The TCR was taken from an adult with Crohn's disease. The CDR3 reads CASSLGPANYGYTF. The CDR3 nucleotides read TGTGCCAGCAGCTTAGGTCCCGCTAACTATGGCTACACCTTC.